The clone carrying this TCR beta chain was seen a few times. The record originates from a study of cytomegalovirus exposure and HLA in healthy donors. A multiplex PCR was run with 60 Vbeta primers and 13 Jbeta primers. Generated by immunoSEQ multiplex PCR, the TCRdb table keeps only in-frame clones and is missing some. Of some 160,000 clones detected, approximately 9% appear once; the ten largest clones hold approximately 1.8%. The CDR3 runs 14 residues. Germline V gene data show CDR1 as LGHNT and CDR2 as FRNRAP. V trimming: 1 base; J trimming: 7 bases; junction bases outside the gene matches: 6. The receptor comes from a male donor in good health and CMV-seronegative. Sequencing used PBMCs. The gene calls are TRBV12-5 and TRBJ2-7; TRBD2 matches at 8 bases. CDR3 protein: CASGLGTSPGEQYF. The CDR3 DNA follows: TGTGCTAGTGGTTTGGGGACTAGCCCAGGGGAGCAGTACTTC.